This T cell receptor beta chain originates from a study of beta chain features in type 1 diabetes. Study observations and caveats: A moderate, significant TCRB CDR3 shortening appeared in type 1 diabetes across four CD4+ subsets. Diminished insertions and augmented deletions at VDJ junctions characterized type 1 diabetes patients. There was no resolution here of whether HLA type influences TCRB rearrangement.

Each of the CD4+ naive, central memory, regulatory and stem cell-like memory populations was sorted via CD45RO/CCR7/CD25/CD127/CD95/CD27. This clone turned up a few times. The antigen remains unidentified. Expressed TCRB transcripts were sequenced, since all the RNA that had been isolated was reverse transcribed. Sequencing was performed with immunoSEQ multiplex PCR; in TCRdb, only in-frame clones are kept and a portion is missing. The sample has a few hundred thousand clones; about 12% are singletons. The germline CDR1 and CDR2 sequences are MDHEN and SYDVKM. Trimming cost V 3 bases and J 0 bases, with 11 bases left between them. The CDR3 sequence is 15 residues long.

This sequence originates from a man between 18 and 35 years old in good health. The J gene is TRBJ2-5, the V gene TRBV28, with D maybe TRBD2 (5 bases). Sequenced input: naive CD4+ T cells from blood. Written as DNA, the CDR3 is TGTGCCAGCAGTTTGGCAGCGGCCAACCAAGAGACCCAGTACTTC. Its protein product is CASSLAAANQETQYF. Using reference TRBV28 and TRBJ2-5 for the parts outside the CDR3, the full variable domain is DVKVTQSSRYLVKRTGEKVFLECVQDMDHENMFWYRQDPGLGLRLIYFSYDVKMKEKGDIPEGYSVSREKKERFSLILESASTNQTSMYLCASSLAAANQETQYFGPGTRLLVL.